This record looks at one T cell receptor beta chain sequence and its context. The source of the sample is a study of human CD8 memory T cell subsets. Scientists made TCR beta libraries using UMI-labeled 5' RACE. For each CDR3 protein, TCRdb gives one entry from its re-call of the 5' RACE reads, without DNA. This listing includes roughly 9,800 distinct CDR3 sequences. CDR3 length: 16 amino acids. The germline CDR1 and CDR2 sequences are LNHNV and YYDKDF (reference sequence). V and J are TRBV15 and TRBJ1-2; the TCRdb D gene call, TRBD1, has no DNA to confirm it. This TCR came from a human donor in good health. Sequencing was carried out using CD8+ T cells from PBMCs. This CDR3 is CATSRDLTGGAYGYTF.